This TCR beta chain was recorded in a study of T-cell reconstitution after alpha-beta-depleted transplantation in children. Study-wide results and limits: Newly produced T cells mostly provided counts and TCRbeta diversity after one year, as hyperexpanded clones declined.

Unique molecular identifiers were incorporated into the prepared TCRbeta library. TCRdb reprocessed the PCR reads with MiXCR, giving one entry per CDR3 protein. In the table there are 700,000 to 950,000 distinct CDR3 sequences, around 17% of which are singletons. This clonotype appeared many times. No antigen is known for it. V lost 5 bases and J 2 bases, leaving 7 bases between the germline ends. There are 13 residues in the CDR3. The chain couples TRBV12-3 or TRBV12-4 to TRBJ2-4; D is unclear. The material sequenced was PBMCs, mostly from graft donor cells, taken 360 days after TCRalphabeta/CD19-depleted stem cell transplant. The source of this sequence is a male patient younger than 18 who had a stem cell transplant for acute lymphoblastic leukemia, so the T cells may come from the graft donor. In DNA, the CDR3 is TGTGCCAGCAGTCCAAAGTCCAAAAACATTCAGTACTTC. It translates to CASSPKSKNIQYF.